The 26 T cell receptor beta chains below were found in one sample sequenced in a study of T-cell memory formation after mild COVID-19. MiXCR was run by TCRdb on the 5' RACE reads, yielding one entry per CDR3 protein. The repertoire holds under 50,000 distinct CDR3 sequences, with around 25% as singletons. Input material: PBMCs or a T cell subset sorted from them (not recorded which). These receptors were taken from a man between 18 and 35 years old who had mild COVID-19 (a few samples of this study predate the infection). Cell type and time point are not known.

This chain connects TRBV10-1 to TRBJ2-3; tentatively, D is TRBD2 (6 bases). Looked up from germline, CDR1 is WNHNN and CDR2 is SYGVQD (reference sequence). V lost 3 bases to trimming and J lost 6 bases, with 13 bases between them. This CDR3 has 14 residues. CDR3 nucleotides: TGCGCCAGCAGTGAAATCGGGACTGGGGATACGCAGTATTTT. Amino acids: CASSEIGTGDTQYF.

The chain is built from TRBV11-2 and TRBJ1-4; D call uncertain. With 6 bases removed from V and 5 bases from J, the gap between germline ends came to 16 bases. Germline assignment: CDR1 SGHAT and CDR2 FQNNGV. This CDR3 spans 15 amino acids. CDR3 loop: CASRPTDSANEKLFF. CDR3 nucleotide sequence: TGTGCCAGCAGACCCACCGACTCGGCGAATGAAAAACTGTTTTTT. The full variable domain, in which reference TRBV11-2 and TRBJ1-4 provide the parts outside the CDR3, is EAGVAQSPRYKIIEKRQSVAFWCNPISGHATLYWYQQILGQGPKLLIQFQNNGVVDDSQLPKDRFSAERLKGVDSTLKIQPAKLEDSAVYLCASRPTDSANEKLFFGSGTQLSVL.

This chain connects TRBV7-6 to TRBJ2-1; D may correspond to TRBD1 or TRBD2 (5 bases each). The germline CDR1 and CDR2 sequences are SGHVS and FNYEAQ. CDR3 length equals 16 residues. Between the trimmed V and J ends, which lost 1 base and 8 bases, there was a span of 18 bases. CDR3 nucleotide sequence: TGTGCCAGCAGCTTAGGGGGCAGAGGGCGTAACGATGAGCAGTTCTTC. Amino acids: CASSLGGRGRNDEQFF.

Turning to this clonotype: No DNA is shown, since the ends of the CDR3 on it are uncertain; the CDR3 is the one TCRdb lists. CDR3 in amino acids: CASSFLWDRAGEQYF. The chain couples TRBV5-1 to TRBJ2-7; the table assigns TRBD1, which was not confirmed against the DNA. CDR1 and CDR2 (germline): SGHRS, YFSETQ. Both ends counted, the CDR3 spans 15 residues.

This chain connects TRBV7-8 to TRBJ2-7, with TRBD1 matching over 7 bases. The CDR3 extends over 13 amino acids. Germline V gene sequence: CDR1 SGHVS, CDR2 FQNEAQ. V lost 5 bases, J lost 2 bases, and 3 bases stayed unmatched. As DNA, the CDR3 is TGTGCCAGCAGCCAGGGGGAACCCTACGAGCAGTACTTC. This codes for CASSQGEPYEQYF.

This chain connects TRBV4-1 to TRBJ2-1; TRBD1 is a possible D gene (6 bases). V was clipped by 4 bases and J by 4 bases, with 8 bases between them. The CDR3 consists of 13 residues. Germline V gene sequence: CDR1 MGHRA, CDR2 YSYEKL. In DNA form, the CDR3 reads TGCGCCAGCAGCCGAGGACAGTACAATGAGCAGTTCTTC. This gives the protein CASSRGQYNEQFF.

J is TRBJ2-5 and V is TRBV24-1; 9 bases align to TRBD1. The CDR3 length is 13 residues. CDR1 and CDR2 from the germline V gene are KGHDR and SFDVKD. V trimming: 10 bases; J trimming: 2 bases; junction bases outside the gene matches: 4. The CDR3 nucleotides read TGTGCCACGCGAGGGACAGGGCAAGAGACCCAGTACTTC. This translates into CATRGTGQETQYF.

This chain connects TRBV9 to TRBJ2-5; D remains ambiguous. The germline V gene encodes CDR1 SGDLS and CDR2 YYNGEE. CDR3 length: 15 residues. V gave up 3 bases and J gave up 1 base, with 13 bases separating them. The CDR3 is CASSARHYAQETQYF. The CDR3 DNA reads TGTGCCAGCAGCGCCCGTCACTACGCCCAAGAGACCCAGTACTTC. The full variable domain, with the rest looked up from reference TRBV9 and TRBJ2-5, is DSGVTQTPKHLITATGQRVTLRCSPRSGDLSVYWYQQSLDQGLQFLIQYYNGEERAKGNILERFSAQQFPDLHSELNLSSLELGDSALYFCASSARHYAQETQYFGPGTRLLVL.

This clonotype was recorded at least ten times. The rearrangement links TRBV19 to TRBJ1-2; D not resolved. This CDR3 region has 13 residues. Per germline, CDR1 LNHDA and CDR2 SQIVND (reference sequence). V was cut by 5 bases and J by 6 bases, with 13 bases left in between. Here the CDR3 reads CASSDRKRDGYTF. The CDR3 DNA reads as TGTGCCAGTAGTGATCGGAAGCGGGATGGCTACACCTTC.

V and J are TRBV4-2 and TRBJ1-3; TRBD1 aligns across 7 bases. J gave up 0 bases and V 4 bases, and 3 bases lay outside the gene matches. The CDR3 totals 15 residues. Germline values: CDR1 LGHNA, CDR2 YNFKEQ. This CDR3 is CASSPGTVSGNTIYF. In DNA form, the CDR3 reads TGTGCCAGCAGCCCCGGGACAGTCTCTGGAAACACCATATATTTT.

The V and J genes are TRBV20-1 and TRBJ2-3, with no clear D. Germline V CDR1 and CDR2: DFQATT, SNEGSKA (reference sequence). This CDR3 has 14 residues. The V and J ends lost 5 bases and 0 bases respectively, with 12 bases between them. As DNA, the CDR3 is TGCAGTGCTGGGGTCTACCGTAGCACAGATACGCAGTATTTT. Translation gives CSAGVYRSTDTQYF.

This clonotype has more than one count but fewer than ten. The chain couples TRBV6-5 to TRBJ2-3, with 11 bases lining up with TRBD2. Germline V CDR1 and CDR2: MNHEY, SVGAGI. The J segment lost 6 bases and the V segment lost 6 bases, leaving 11 bases of the junction unmatched. This CDR3 comprises 16 residues. CDR3 sequence (DNA): TGTGCCAGCAGGTTTCTAGCGGGGGGTTATGGCGATACGCAGTATTTT. Translating gives CASRFLAGGYGDTQYF.

This clonotype was detected ten times or more. V usage is TRBV12-3 or TRBV12-4 and J usage is TRBJ2-3, with 8 nucleotides matching TRBD2. After removal of 5 bases from V and 6 bases from J, the junction contained 7 bases not matched to a gene. The CDR3 covers 14 residues. The CDR3 bases are TGTGCCAGCAGTCTGGGGACTAGAGCCGATACGCAGTATTTT. It is translated as CASSLGTRADTQYF.

This clonotype showed up just a few times. A junction end diverges from the germline sequence, so it may reflect a read error. The chain links TRBV4-1 to TRBJ2-2; the D gene is possibly TRBD1 (5 bases). CDR3 length equals 15 residues. The germline CDR1 and CDR2 sequences are MGHRA and YSYEKL. The CDR3 loop is CASSQDRANPGELFF. CDR3 coding DNA: TGCGCCAGCAGCCAAGACAGGGCGAACCCCGGGGAGCTGTTTTTT.

This chain links TRBV7-9 with TRBJ2-5; D possibly corresponds to TRBD1 (6 bases). CDR3 size: 14 residues. Germline V gene data show CDR1 as SEHNR and CDR2 as FQNEAQ (reference sequence). Trimming left V 0 bases short and J 4 bases short, with 9 bases between. The CDR3: CASSLAGRGETQYF. CDR3 DNA: TGTGCCAGCAGCTTAGCAGGCAGGGGAGAGACCCAGTACTTC.

This clonotype has a handful of counts. The chain joins TRBV7-9 to TRBJ2-3, with TRBD1 matching 7 bases. The V gene end was trimmed by 4 bases and the J gene end by 1 base; junction bases not matched to a gene: 8. This CDR3 contains 16 residues. CDR1 and CDR2 (germline): SEHNR, FQNEAQ (reference sequence). CDR3 protein: CASSSSLGQGTDTQYF. The CDR3 bases are TGTGCCAGCAGCTCGAGCCTTGGACAGGGCACAGATACGCAGTATTTT. The full variable domain, completed using reference TRBV7-9 and TRBJ2-3, is DTGVSQNPRHKITKRGQNVTFRCDPISEHNRLYWYRQTLGQGPEFLTYFQNEAQLEKSRLLSDRFSAERPKGSFSTLEIQRTEQGDSAMYLCASSSSLGQGTDTQYFGPGTRLTVL.

This clonotype was picked up many times. V gene TRBV4-1 combines with J gene TRBJ1-1; D uncertain. CDR1 MGHRA and CDR2 YSYEKL come from the germline V gene. The V end lost 1 base, the J end lost 11 bases, and 14 bases lay between the germline ends. The CDR3 is 13 amino acids. The CDR3 DNA reads as TGCGCCAGCAGCCAAGTAGAAGTCGCGGCCGCTTTCTTT. Residues: CASSQVEVAAAFF.

V gene TRBV7-3 combines with J gene TRBJ2-3; D might be TRBD1 (6 bases). Trimming left V 5 bases short and J 4 bases short, with 13 bases between. Germline CDR1 SGHTA, CDR2 FQGTGA. The CDR3 has 14 residues. CDR3 sequence (DNA): TGTGCCAGCAGCAAAGAGGGGGTTGCAGATACGCAGTATTTT. Its translation is CASSKEGVADTQYF.

This rearrangement joins TRBV9 to TRBJ1-2; TRBD1 aligns across 12 bases. V was pared by 2 bases and J by 6 bases, with 2 bases of the junction left unmatched. The germline V gene encodes CDR1 SGDLS and CDR2 YYNGEE. This CDR3 comprises 14 residues. The CDR3 here is CASSVGTGGNGYTF. The CDR3 nucleotides read TGTGCCAGCAGCGTTGGGACAGGGGGCAATGGCTACACCTTC.

This chain joins TRBV20-1 and TRBJ2-4, with no clear D. CDR3 length: 11 amino acids. V was trimmed by 4 bases and J by 8 bases, leaving 9 bases between them. The germline V gene encodes CDR1 DFQATT and CDR2 SNEGSKA (reference sequence). DNA for the CDR3: TGCAGTGCTACGTCTGGGGACATTCAGTACTTC. Its protein product is CSATSGDIQYF.

This clonotype was seen a few times. The rearrangement joins TRBV6-5 to TRBJ2-3; TRBD2 matches at 14 bases. CDR3 length: 18 residues. Germline V gene sequence: CDR1 MNHEY, CDR2 SVGAGI. Unmatched junction bases numbered 8, after V lost 0 bases and J lost 6 bases. CDR3 nucleotide sequence: TGTGCCAGCAGTTACTCGTCGACTAGCGGGGGGGCAGCCGATACGCAGTATTTT. The encoded protein is CASSYSSTSGGAADTQYF.

This clonotype turned up a few times. The chain uses TRBV5-6 and TRBJ2-1; 7 nucleotides align to TRBD2. This CDR3 is 15 amino acids long. V shed 4 bases, J shed 4 bases, and the junction held 8 bases outside the gene matches. Germline V gene lookup returns CDR1 SGHDT and CDR2 YYEEEE. The CDR3 region has the DNA TGTGCCAGCAGCCCCCTGCCGGGGGGATACAATGAGCAGTTCTTC. Amino acids: CASSPLPGGYNEQFF.

This clonotype has just a few counts. V usage is TRBV23-1 and J usage is TRBJ2-5; no clear D gene. TRBV23-1 is an ORF, and what it does is uncertain. CDR3 length equals 15 residues. V was trimmed by 0 bases and J by 5 bases, leaving 13 bases between them. The CDR3 is CASSQSGQICETQYF. CDR3 nucleotide sequence: TGCGCCAGCAGTCAATCTGGCCAGATATGCGAGACCCAGTACTTC.

The rearrangement links TRBV7-6 to TRBJ2-7; 10 bases align to TRBD1. Germline assignment: CDR1 SGHVS and CDR2 FNYEAQ. CDR3 length: 16 residues. V lost 4 bases, J lost 2 bases, and 8 bases stayed unmatched. The CDR3 reads CASSSRTGGLAYEQYF. Written as DNA, the CDR3 is TGTGCCAGCAGCTCGAGGACAGGGGGGTTAGCCTACGAGCAGTACTTC.

The rearrangement uses TRBV7-2 and TRBJ2-3; no reliable D call. The CDR3 extends over 14 amino acids. CDR1 SGHTA and CDR2 FQGNSA come from the germline V gene. V was cut by 8 bases and J by 4 bases, with 16 bases left in between. The CDR3 reads CASDGAGRADTQYF. The CDR3, as DNA: TGTGCCAGCGACGGCGCAGGTCGGGCAGATACGCAGTATTTT.

The CDR3 sequence is CASSLGGEDNYGYTF. The CDR3 nucleotides read TGCGCCAGCAGTCTTGGCGGAGAGGATAACTATGGCTACACCTTC. The chain combines TRBV5-1 with TRBJ1-2; D gene uncertain. The CDR3 extends over 15 amino acids. Trimming stripped 5 bases from V and 1 base from J, with 15 bases between. CDR1 is SGHRS and CDR2 is YFSETQ in the germline V gene.